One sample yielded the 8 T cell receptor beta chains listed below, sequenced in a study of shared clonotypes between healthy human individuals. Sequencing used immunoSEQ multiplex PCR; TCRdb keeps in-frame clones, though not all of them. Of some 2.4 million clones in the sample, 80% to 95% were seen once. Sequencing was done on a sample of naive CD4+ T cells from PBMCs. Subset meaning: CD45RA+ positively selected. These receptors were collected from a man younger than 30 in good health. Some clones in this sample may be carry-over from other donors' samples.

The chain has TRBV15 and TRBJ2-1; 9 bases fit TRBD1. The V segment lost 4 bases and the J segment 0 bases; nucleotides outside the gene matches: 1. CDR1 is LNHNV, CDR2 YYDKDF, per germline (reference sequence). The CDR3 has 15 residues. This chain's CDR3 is CATSKTGGSYNEQFF. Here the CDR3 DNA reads TGTGCCACCAGCAAGACAGGGGGCTCCTACAATGAGCAGTTCTTC.

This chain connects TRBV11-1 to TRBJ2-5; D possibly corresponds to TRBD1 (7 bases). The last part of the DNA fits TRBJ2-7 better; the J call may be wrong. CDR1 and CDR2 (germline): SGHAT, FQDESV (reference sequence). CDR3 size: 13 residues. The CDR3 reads CASSSYRGLEQYF. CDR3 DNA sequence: TGTGCCAGCAGCTCCTACAGGGGACTCGAGCAGTACTTC.

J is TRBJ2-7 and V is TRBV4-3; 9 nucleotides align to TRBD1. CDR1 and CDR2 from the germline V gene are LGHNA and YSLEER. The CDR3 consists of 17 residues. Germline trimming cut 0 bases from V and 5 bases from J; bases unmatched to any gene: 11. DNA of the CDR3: TGCGCCAGCAGCCAAGATCTGGACGGGACAGGGTTTCACGAGCAGTACTTC. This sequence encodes CASSQDLDGTGFHEQYF.

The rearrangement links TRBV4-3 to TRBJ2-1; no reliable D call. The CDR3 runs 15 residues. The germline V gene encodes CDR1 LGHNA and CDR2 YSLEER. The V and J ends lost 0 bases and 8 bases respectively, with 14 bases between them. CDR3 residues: CASSQERGRSDEQFF. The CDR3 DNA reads TGCGCCAGCAGCCAAGAGCGAGGTAGGAGCGATGAGCAGTTCTTC.

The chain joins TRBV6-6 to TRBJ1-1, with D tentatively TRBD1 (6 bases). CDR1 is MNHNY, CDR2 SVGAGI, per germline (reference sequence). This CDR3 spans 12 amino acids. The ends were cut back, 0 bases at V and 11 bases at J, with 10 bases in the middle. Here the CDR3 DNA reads TGTGCCAGCAGTTACTCGAGGGGGGGGGCTTTCTTT. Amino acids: CASSYSRGGAFF.

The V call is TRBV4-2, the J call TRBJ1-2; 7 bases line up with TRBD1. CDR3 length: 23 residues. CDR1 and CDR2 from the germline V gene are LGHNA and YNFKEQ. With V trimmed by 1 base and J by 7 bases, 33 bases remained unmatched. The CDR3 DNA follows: TGTGCCAGCAGCCAAGTGCGGCCTGTTGAGAGGGACAGAGGGACTTTAGTTCTCCCTGGCTACACCTTC. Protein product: CASSQVRPVERDRGTLVLPGYTF.

CDR3 in amino acids: CASSLTGKGEQYF. The CDR3 nucleotides are TGTGCCAGCAGTCTGACAGGGAAAGGCGAGCAGTACTTC. This chain connects TRBV27 to TRBJ2-7; 7 nucleotides agree with TRBD1. The CDR3 sequence is 13 residues long. V shed 5 bases and J 6 bases; nucleotides not matched to a gene: 7. Germline CDR1 and CDR2: MNHEY and SMNVEV (reference sequence).

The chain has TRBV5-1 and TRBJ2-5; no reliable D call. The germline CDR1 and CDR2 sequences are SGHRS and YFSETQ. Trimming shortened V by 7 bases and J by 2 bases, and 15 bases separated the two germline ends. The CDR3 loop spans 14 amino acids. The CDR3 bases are TGCGCCAGCGCTACCCTACCGAATCAAGAGACCCAGTACTTC. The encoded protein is CASATLPNQETQYF.